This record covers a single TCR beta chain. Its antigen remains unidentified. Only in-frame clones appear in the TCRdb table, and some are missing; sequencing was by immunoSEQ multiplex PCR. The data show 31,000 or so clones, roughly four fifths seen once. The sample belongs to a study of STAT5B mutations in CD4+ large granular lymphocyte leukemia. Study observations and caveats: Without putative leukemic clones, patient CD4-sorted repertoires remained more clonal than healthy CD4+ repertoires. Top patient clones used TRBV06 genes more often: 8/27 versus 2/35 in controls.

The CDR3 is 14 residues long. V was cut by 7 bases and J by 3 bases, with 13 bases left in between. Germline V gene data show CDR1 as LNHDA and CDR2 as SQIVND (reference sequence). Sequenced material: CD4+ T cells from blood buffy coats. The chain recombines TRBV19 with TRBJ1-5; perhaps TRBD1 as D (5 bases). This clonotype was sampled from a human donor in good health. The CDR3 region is CASNPGLDNQPQHF. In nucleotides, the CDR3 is TGTGCCAGTAACCCAGGGTTGGACAATCAGCCCCAGCATTTT.